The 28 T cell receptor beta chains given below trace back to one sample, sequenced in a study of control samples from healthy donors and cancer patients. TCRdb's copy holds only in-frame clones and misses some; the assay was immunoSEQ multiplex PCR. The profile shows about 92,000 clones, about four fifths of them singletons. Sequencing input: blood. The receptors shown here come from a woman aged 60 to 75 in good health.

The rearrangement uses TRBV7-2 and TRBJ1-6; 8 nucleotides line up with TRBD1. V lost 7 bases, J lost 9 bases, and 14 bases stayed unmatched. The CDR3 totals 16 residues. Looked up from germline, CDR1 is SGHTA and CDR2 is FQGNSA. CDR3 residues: CASTPGQGALVSPLHF. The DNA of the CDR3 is TGTGCCAGCACCCCGGGGCAGGGGGCTTTAGTTTCACCCCTCCACTTT. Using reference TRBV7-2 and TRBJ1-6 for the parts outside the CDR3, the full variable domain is GAGVSQSPSNKVTEKGKDVELRCDPISGHTALYWYRQSLGQGLEFLIYFQGNSAPDKSGLPSDRFSAERTGGSVSTLTIQRTQQEDSAVYLCASTPGQGALVSPLHFGNGTRLTVT.

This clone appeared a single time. CDR3 sequence: CARSLGGYTF. As DNA, the CDR3 is TGCGCCAGGAGTTTGGGGGGCTACACCTTC. The rearrangement links TRBV23-1 to TRBJ1-2; D is ambiguous. TRBV23-1 falls under the ORF class, with uncertain function. V lost 9 bases to trimming and J lost 8 bases, with 10 bases between them. This CDR3 comprises 10 residues.

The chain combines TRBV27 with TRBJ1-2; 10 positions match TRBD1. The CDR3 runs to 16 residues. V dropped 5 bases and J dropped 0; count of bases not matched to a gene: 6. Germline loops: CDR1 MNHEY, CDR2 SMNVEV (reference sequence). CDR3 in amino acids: CASSPGTGASNYGYTF. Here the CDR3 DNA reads TGTGCCAGCAGTCCCGGGACAGGGGCTTCTAACTATGGCTACACCTTC.

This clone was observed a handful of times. The CDR3 DNA is TGTGCCAGCAGCAAAAGGACCCTATATCGGCGGACGAATCAGCCCCAGCATTTT. This gives the protein CASSKRTLYRRTNQPQHF. The chain recombines TRBV21-1 with TRBJ1-5. TRBV21-1 is listed as a pseudogene. The CDR3 length is 18 residues.

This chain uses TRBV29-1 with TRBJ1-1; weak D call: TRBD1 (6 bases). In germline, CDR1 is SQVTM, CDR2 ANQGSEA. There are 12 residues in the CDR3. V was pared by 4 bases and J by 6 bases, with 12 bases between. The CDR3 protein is CSVGRGSAEAFF. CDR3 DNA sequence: TGCAGCGTTGGCAGGGGCTCCGCTGAAGCTTTCTTT. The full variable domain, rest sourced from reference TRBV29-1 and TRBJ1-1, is SAVISQKPSRDICQRGTSLTIQCQVDSQVTMMFWYRQQPGQSLTLIATANQGSEATYESGFVIDKFPISRPNLTFSTLTVSNMSPEDSSIYLCSVGRGSAEAFFGQGTRLTVV.

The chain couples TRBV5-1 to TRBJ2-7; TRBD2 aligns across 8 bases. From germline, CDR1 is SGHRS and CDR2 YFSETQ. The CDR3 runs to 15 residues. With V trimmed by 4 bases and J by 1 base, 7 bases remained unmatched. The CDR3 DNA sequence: TGCGCCAGCAGCCTTGGACTAGCAGGGTCCTACGAGCAGTACTTC. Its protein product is CASSLGLAGSYEQYF.

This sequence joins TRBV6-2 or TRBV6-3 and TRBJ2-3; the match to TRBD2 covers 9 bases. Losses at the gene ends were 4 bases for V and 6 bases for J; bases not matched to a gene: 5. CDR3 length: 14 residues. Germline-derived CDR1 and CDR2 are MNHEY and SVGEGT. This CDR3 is CASSFQRGVDTQYF. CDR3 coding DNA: TGTGCCAGCAGTTTCCAGCGGGGGGTGGATACGCAGTATTTT.

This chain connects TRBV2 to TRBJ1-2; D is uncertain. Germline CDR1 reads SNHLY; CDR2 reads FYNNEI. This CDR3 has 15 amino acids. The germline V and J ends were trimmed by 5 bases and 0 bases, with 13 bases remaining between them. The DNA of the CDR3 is TGTGCCAGCAGTTTTCTCGACAATTCTAACTATGGCTACACCTTC. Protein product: CASSFLDNSNYGYTF.

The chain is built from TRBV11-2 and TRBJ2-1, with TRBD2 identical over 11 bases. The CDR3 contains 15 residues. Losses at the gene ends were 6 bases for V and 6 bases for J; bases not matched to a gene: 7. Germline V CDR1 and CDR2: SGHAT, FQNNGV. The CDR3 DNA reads TGTGCCAGCAGACCACCGGGACTAGCGGCCAATGAGCAGTTCTTC. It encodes CASRPPGLAANEQFF.

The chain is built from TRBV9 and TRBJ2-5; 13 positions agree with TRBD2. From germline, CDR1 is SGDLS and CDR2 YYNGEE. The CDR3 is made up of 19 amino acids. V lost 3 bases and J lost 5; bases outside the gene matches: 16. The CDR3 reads CASSAGGQPGLAGQETQYF. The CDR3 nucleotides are TGTGCCAGCAGCGCTGGGGGCCAGCCGGGACTAGCGGGACAGGAGACCCAGTACTTC.

The CDR3 DNA follows: TGCGCCAGCGCTCTCGGAGGTGTAAACTCACCCCTCCACTTT. Translated, it gives CASALGGVNSPLHF. V and J are TRBV5-1 and TRBJ1-6, with D uncertain. This CDR3 is 14 amino acids long. CDR1 is SGHRS and CDR2 is YFSETQ in the germline V gene. V lost 7 bases and J 10 bases, leaving 18 bases between the germline ends.

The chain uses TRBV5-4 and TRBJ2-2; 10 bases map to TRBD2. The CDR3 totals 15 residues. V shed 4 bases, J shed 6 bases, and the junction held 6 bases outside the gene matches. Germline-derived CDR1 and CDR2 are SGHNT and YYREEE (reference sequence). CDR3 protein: CASSAPGTSAGELFF. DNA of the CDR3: TGTGCCAGCAGCGCCCCCGGGACTAGCGCCGGGGAGCTGTTTTTT.

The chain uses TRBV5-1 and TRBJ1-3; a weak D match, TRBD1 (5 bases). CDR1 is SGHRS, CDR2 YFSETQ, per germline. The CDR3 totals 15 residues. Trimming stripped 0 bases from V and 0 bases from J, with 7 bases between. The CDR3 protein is CASSLGTSSGNTIYF. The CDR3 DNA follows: TGCGCCAGCAGCTTGGGGACAAGCTCTGGAAACACCATATATTTT.

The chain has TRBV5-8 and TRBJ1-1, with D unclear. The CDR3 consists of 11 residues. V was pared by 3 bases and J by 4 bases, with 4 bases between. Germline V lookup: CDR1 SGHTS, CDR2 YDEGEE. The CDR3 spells CASSSLTEAFF. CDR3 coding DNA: TGTGCCAGCAGCTCGCTCACTGAAGCTTTCTTT.

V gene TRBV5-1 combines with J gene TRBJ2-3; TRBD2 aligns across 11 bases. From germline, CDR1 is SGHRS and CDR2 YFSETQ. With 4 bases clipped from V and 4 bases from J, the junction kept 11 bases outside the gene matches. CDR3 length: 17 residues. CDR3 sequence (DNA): TGCGCCAGCAGCCCGGGCCGACTAGCGGGACAGCCAGATACGCAGTATTTT. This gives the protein CASSPGRLAGQPDTQYF.

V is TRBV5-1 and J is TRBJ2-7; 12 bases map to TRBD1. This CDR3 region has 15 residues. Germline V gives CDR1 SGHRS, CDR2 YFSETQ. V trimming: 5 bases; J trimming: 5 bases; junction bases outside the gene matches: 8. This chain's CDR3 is CASRLAGTGGNEQYF. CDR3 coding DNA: TGCGCCAGCAGGTTAGCCGGGACAGGGGGCAACGAGCAGTACTTC.

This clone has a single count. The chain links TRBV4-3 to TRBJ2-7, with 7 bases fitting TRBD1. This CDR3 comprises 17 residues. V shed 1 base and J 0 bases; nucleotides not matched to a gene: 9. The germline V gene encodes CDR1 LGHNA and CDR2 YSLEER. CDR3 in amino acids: CASSQAYGQVSSYEQYF. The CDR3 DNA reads TGCGCCAGCAGCCAAGCGTACGGACAGGTCAGCTCCTACGAGCAGTACTTC.

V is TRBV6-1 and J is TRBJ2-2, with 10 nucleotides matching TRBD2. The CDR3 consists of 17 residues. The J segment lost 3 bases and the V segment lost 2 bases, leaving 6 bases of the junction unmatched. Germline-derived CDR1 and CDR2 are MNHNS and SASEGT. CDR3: CASSESSGGFDTGELFF. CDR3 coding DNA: TGTGCCAGCAGTGAAAGTAGCGGGGGGTTTGACACCGGGGAGCTGTTTTTT.

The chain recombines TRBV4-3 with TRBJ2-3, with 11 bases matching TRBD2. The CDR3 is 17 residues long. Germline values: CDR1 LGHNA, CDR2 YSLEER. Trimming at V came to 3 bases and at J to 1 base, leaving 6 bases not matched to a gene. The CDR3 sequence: CASSQVPGLAGTDTQYF. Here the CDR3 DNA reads TGCGCCAGCAGCCAGGTACCGGGACTAGCGGGCACAGATACGCAGTATTTT.

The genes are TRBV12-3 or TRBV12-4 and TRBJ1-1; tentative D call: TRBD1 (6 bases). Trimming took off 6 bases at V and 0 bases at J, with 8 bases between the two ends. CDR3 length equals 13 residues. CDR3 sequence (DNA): TGTGCCAGCAGACACAGGGTGAACACTGAAGCTTTCTTT. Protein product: CASRHRVNTEAFF.

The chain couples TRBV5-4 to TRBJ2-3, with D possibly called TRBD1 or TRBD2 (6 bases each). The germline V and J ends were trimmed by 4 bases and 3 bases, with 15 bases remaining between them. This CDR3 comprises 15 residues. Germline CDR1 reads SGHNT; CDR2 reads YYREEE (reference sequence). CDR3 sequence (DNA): TGTGCCAGCAGCGCGGGGATCCAGGGGACAGATACGCAGTATTTT. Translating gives CASSAGIQGTDTQYF.

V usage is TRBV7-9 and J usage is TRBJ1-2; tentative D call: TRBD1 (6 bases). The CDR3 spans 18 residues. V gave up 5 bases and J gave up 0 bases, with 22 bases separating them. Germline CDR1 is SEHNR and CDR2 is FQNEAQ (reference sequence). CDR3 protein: CASSLRTLRTDSNYGYTF. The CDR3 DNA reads TGTGCCAGCAGCCTTAGAACACTCCGGACAGATTCTAACTATGGCTACACCTTC.

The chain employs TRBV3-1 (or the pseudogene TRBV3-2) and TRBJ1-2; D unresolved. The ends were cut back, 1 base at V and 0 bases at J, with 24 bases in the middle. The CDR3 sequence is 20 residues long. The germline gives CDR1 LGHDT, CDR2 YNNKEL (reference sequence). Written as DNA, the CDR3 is TGTGCCAGCAGCCAAGGGGTAGGCAGCGTCCAGGTTGCCCCTAACTATGGCTACACCTTC. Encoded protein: CASSQGVGSVQVAPNYGYTF.

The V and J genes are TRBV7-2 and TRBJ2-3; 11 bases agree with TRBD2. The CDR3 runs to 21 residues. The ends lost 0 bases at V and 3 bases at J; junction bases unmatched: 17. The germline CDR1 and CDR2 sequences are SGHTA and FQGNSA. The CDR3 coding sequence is TGTGCCAGCAGCTTAGCGCCCCAGGGGGTAGCGGGGGGGCATCGAACAGATACGCAGTATTTT. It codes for CASSLAPQGVAGGHRTDTQYF.

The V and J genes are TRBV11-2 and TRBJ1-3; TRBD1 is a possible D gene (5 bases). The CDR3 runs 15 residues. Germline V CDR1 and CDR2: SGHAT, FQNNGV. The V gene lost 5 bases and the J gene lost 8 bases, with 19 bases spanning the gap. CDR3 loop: CASSIGHYEGDTIYF. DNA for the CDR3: TGTGCCAGCAGCATCGGACACTACGAAGGGGACACCATATATTTT.

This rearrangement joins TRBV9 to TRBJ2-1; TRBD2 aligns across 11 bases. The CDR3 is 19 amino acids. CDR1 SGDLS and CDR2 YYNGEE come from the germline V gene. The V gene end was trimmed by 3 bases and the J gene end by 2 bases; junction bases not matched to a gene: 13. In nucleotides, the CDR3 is TGTGCCAGCAGCGCCGCCGGGACTAGCGGTGCAAGACCCTACAATGAGCAGTTCTTC. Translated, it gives CASSAAGTSGARPYNEQFF.

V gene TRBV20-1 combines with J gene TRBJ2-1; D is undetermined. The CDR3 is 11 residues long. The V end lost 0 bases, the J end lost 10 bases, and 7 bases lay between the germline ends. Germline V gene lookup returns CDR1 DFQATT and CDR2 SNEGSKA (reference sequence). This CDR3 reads CSARDEIEQFF. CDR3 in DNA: TGCAGTGCTAGAGATGAAATCGAGCAGTTCTTC.

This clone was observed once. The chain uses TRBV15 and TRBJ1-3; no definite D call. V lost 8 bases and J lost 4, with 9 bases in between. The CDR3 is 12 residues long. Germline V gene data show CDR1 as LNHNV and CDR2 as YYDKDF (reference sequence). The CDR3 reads CATRGIGNTIYF. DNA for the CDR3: TGTGCCACCCGTGGGATAGGAAACACCATATATTTT.